The clone carrying this T cell receptor beta chain was counted ten times or more. The antigen remains unidentified. These data are taken from a study of molecular identifiers for immune sequencing clone quantification. About the research overall: Five aliquots were made in replicates from the RNA of roughly 21,000 or 96,000 naive CD8 cells, and four were sequenced.

Study-level points and caveats: Effector cells kept over 99% of their molecules in clones above 20 RNA copies, while naive cells kept under 1% there. Identical TCR molecules that share a barcode could lead to an underestimation of highly expanded clone sizes.

The V end was cut by 6 bases, the J end by 6 bases, with 12 bases between. The CDR3 consists of 11 residues. Germline loops: CDR1 DFQATT, CDR2 SNEGSKA (reference sequence). Bulk TCR libraries used previously described methods and listed TCR primers. TCRdb reanalysed the PCR reads using MiXCR and keeps one entry per CDR3 protein. The top ten clones hold about 0.75% of a sample with 400,000 to 600,000 distinct CDR3 sequences, roughly 24% of them seen once. The receptor was isolated from a human donor in good health. Some libraries in this study had Jurkat cell RNA spiked in. Source material: naive CD8+ T cells from blood, with Jurkat cell RNA spiked in. Regarding subset: FACS-sorted CD8+CD4-CCR7+CD45RA+ naive T cells. The chain combines TRBV20-1 with TRBJ2-7; no firm D call. The CDR3 nucleotides read TGCAGTGCGGTTCCCGAATCCGAGCAGTACTTC. Its protein is CSAVPESEQYF.